This TCR beta chain derives from a study of cytomegalovirus exposure and HLA in healthy donors. PCR involved 60 Vbeta and 13 Jbeta primers. Some clones are missing from TCRdb's copy, which holds only in-frame ones; the method was immunoSEQ multiplex PCR. The profile shows some 110,000 clones, almost 70% of them singletons. Sequencing used PBMCs. The receptor was isolated from a man aged 30-40 years in good health and CMV-seropositive.

In DNA form, the CDR3 reads TGTGCCAGTAGTGTGGGTATCCGGGGGGGGAAGGGGAACACCGGGGAGCTGTTTTTT. Translation gives CASSVGIRGGKGNTGELFF. This rearrangement joins TRBV19 to TRBJ2-2; TRBD2 aligns across 8 bases. Germline CDR1 reads LNHDA; CDR2 reads SQIVND (reference sequence). There are 19 residues in the CDR3. V lost 5 bases, J lost 1 base, and 15 bases stayed unmatched.